A selection of T cell receptor beta chains follows, all from one sample in a study of blood T cell repertoires in COVID-19. Assay: immunoSEQ multiplex PCR; the TCRdb copy retains only in-frame clones and omits some. The sample has roughly 250,000 clones, 70% to 85% seen once. Sequencing was done on a sample of peripheral blood. Receptors were obtained from a woman aged 40-49 years with active or convalescent COVID-19. Both conserved end residues are part of each CDR3. The D gene is left open where the match is weak. Clone size, where shown, is once, few, many, or a class for clones that have expanded.

TRBV5-1	TRBJ1-1	few	.	CASSSGSLTEAFF	TGCGCCAGCAGCTCAGGGTCCCTCACTGAAGCTTTCTTT
TRBV5-8	TRBJ2-3	.	.	CASSFLQGTDTQYF	TGTGCCAGCAGCTTCTTACAGGGCACAGATACGCAGTATTTT
TRBV10-3	TRBJ2-1	.	.	CAISESQQGFDEQFF	TGTGCCATCAGTGAGTCTCAGCAGGGATTCGATGAGCAGTTCTTC
TRBV10-3	TRBJ2-1	few	.	CAISEAGNNEQFF	TGTGCCATCAGTGAGGCAGGTAACAATGAGCAGTTCTTC
TRBV18	TRBJ1-6	.	TRBD1	CASSPSGQGVDNSPLHF	TGTGCCAGCTCACCTTCAGGACAGGGGGTTGATAATTCACCCCTCCACTTT
TRBV27	TRBJ1-3	few	TRBD1	CASSLQGAQRNTIYF	TGTGCCAGCAGTTTACAGGGGGCGCAGAGAAACACCATATATTTT
TRBV10-3	TRBJ2-1	few	TRBD2	CAISEQRGVNNEQFF	TGTGCCATCAGTGAACAGCGGGGGGTAAACAATGAGCAGTTCTTC
TRBV9	TRBJ2-1	.	.	CASSPRGPNSYNEQFF	TGTGCCAGCAGCCCGCGGGGCCCCAATTCCTACAATGAGCAGTTCTTC
TRBV11-2	TRBJ2-7	once	TRBD1	CASSLMAGGYEQYF	TGTGCCAGCAGCTTAATGGCAGGGGGCTACGAGCAGTACTTC
TRBV7-9	TRBJ1-1	.	.	CASRPPGVEPEAFF	TGTGCCAGCAGACCCCCGGGGGTCGAGCCTGAAGCTTTCTTT
TRBV19	TRBJ1-1	.	TRBD1	CASRRTGIMNTEAFF	TGTGCCAGTAGGCGGACAGGTATAATGAACACTGAAGCTTTCTTT
TRBV5-1	TRBJ1-5	.	.	CASSLAAGSNQPQHF	TGCGCCAGCAGCTTGGCGGCGGGGAGCAATCAGCCCCAGCATTTT
TRBV7-7	TRBJ2-5	.	.	CASSLDAGSQETQYF	TGTGCTAGCAGCTTAGATGCAGGGTCCCAAGAGACCCAGTACTTC
TRBV4-2	TRBJ1-1	.	TRBD1	CASSQDKGQGVTEAFF	TGTGCCAGCAGCCAAGATAAGGGACAGGGAGTTACTGAAGCTTTCTTT
TRBV7-9	TRBJ1-1	.	.	CASSSPGPSRTRTEAFF	TGTGCCAGCAGCTCCCCGGGCCCCTCTAGGACTCGAACTGAAGCTTTCTTT
TRBV5-1	TRBJ1-4	.	TRBD1	CASSLDRGQEEKLFF	TGCGCCAGCAGCTTGGACAGGGGGCAAGAGGAAAAACTGTTTTTT
TRBV5-1	TRBJ1-1	.	TRBD1	CANSLTGSPLNTEAFF	TGCGCCAACAGCTTGACAGGGAGCCCCCTGAACACTGAAGCTTTCTTT
TRBV4-2	TRBJ2-7	.	.	CASSQETGSNEQYF	TGTGCCAGCAGCCAAGAAACCGGTAGCAACGAGCAGTACTTC